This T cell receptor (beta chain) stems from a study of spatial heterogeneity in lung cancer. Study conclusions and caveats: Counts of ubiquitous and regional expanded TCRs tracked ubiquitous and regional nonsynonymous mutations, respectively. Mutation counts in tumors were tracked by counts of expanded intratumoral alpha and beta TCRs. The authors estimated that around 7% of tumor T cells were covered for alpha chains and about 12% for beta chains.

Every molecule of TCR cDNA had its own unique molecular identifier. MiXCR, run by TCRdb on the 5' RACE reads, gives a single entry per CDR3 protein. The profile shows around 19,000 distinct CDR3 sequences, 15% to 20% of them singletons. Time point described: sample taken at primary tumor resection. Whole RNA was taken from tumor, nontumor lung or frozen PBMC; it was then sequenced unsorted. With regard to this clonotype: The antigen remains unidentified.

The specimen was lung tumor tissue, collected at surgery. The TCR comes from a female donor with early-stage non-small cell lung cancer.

The CDR3 nucleotides are TGCAGTGCTAGCAACAGGGGGCTGAGCACAGATACGCAGTATTTT. The encoded protein is CSASNRGLSTDTQYF. The rearrangement uses TRBV20-1 and TRBJ2-3; 9 bases map to TRBD1. V lost 3 bases to trimming and J lost 0 bases; unmatched junction nucleotides: 4. The germline V gene has CDR1 DFQATT and CDR2 SNEGSKA (reference sequence). There are 15 residues in the CDR3.